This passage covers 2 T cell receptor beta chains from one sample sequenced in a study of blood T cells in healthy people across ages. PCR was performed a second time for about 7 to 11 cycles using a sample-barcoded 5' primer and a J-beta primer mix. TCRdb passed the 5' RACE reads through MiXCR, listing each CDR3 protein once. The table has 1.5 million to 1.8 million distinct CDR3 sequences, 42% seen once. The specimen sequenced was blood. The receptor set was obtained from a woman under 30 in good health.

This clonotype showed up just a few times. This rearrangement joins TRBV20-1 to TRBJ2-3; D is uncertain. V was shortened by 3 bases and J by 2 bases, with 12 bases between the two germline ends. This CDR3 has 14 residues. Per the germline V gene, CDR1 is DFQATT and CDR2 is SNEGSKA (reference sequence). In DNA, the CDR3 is TGCAGTGCTAGTAGTTCTCTAGACACAGATACGCAGTATTTT. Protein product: CSASSSLDTDTQYF.

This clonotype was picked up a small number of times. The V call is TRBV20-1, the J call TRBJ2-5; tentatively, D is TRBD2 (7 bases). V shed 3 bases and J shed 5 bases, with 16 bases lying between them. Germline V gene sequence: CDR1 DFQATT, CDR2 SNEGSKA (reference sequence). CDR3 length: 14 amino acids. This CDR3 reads CSASRGARGETQYF. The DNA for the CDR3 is TGCAGTGCTAGTCGGGGGGCAAGGGGGGAGACCCAGTACTTC.